A single sample gave rise to the 30 T cell receptor beta chains below, sequenced in a study of blood T cell repertoires in COVID-19. TCRdb's copy holds only in-frame clones and misses some; the assay was immunoSEQ multiplex PCR. The sample includes more than 90,000 clones, approximately 92% seen only once; the top ten take around 5.8%. Material for sequencing was peripheral blood. Receptors originate from a man aged 50 to 59 with active COVID-19.

This chain links TRBV2 with TRBJ1-1; 7 bases are shared with TRBD1. There are 15 residues in the CDR3. Losses at the gene ends were 2 bases for V and 4 bases for J; bases not matched to a gene: 7. Per the germline V gene, CDR1 is SNHLY and CDR2 is FYNNEI. The DNA of the CDR3 is TGTGCCAGCAGTGAAAGTAGGGGGCAGGTCACTGAAGCTTTCTTT. This gives the protein CASSESRGQVTEAFF.

The chain employs TRBV19 and TRBJ1-5; TRBD1 agrees at 7 bases. Germline lookup yields CDR1 LNHDA and CDR2 SQIVND (reference sequence). Trimming took 2 bases from V and 6 from J; bases not matched to a gene: 7. The CDR3 has 15 residues. CDR3 region: CASSIQRTGFQPQHF. CDR3 sequence (DNA): TGTGCCAGTAGTATACAAAGGACAGGTTTTCAGCCCCAGCATTTT.

J is TRBJ2-1 and V is TRBV5-1; 8 bases agree with TRBD2. V shed 3 bases, J shed 7 bases, and the junction held 12 bases outside the gene matches. CDR1 and CDR2 from the germline V gene are SGHRS and YFSETQ. This CDR3 has 16 amino acids. CDR3 protein: CASSWTSGSSGNEQFF. Here the CDR3 DNA reads TGCGCCAGCAGCTGGACCAGCGGGAGTAGCGGTAATGAGCAGTTCTTC.

This chain connects TRBV19 to TRBJ1-5; 8 positions match TRBD1. This CDR3 is built from 16 residues. Trimming at V came to 6 bases and at J to 7 bases, leaving 14 bases not matched to a gene. The germline gives CDR1 LNHDA, CDR2 SQIVND (reference sequence). CDR3 loop: CASRRRQGTNLQPQHF. The CDR3 DNA reads TGTGCCAGTAGACGGAGACAGGGGACCAACCTCCAGCCCCAGCATTTT.

The rearrangement uses TRBV27 and TRBJ2-2; D is undetermined. Trimming pared 5 bases from V and 3 bases from J, leaving 4 bases between. Germline V gene lookup returns CDR1 MNHEY and CDR2 SMNVEV (reference sequence). There are 12 residues in the CDR3. The CDR3 DNA follows: TGTGCCAGCAGTCTCTACACCGGGGAGCTGTTTTTT. Protein: CASSLYTGELFF.

This chain connects TRBV5-1 to TRBJ2-5; TRBD1 aligns across 8 bases. CDR3 length equals 15 residues. From germline, CDR1 is SGHRS and CDR2 YFSETQ. J was trimmed by 1 base and V by 2 bases; bases with no gene match: 4. This chain's CDR3 is CASSFKDRAQETQYF. DNA of the CDR3: TGCGCCAGCAGCTTCAAGGACAGGGCCCAAGAGACCCAGTACTTC.

V is TRBV7-9 and J is TRBJ2-1, with a tentative D call TRBD2 (5 bases). CDR3 size: 14 residues. Germline CDR1 reads SEHNR; CDR2 reads FQNEAQ (reference sequence). Trimming cost V 3 bases and J 6 bases, with 12 bases left between them. Here the CDR3 reads CASSFGLGVNEQFF. The CDR3 DNA is TGTGCCAGCAGCTTTGGACTGGGAGTCAATGAGCAGTTCTTC.

The genes are TRBV6-2 or TRBV6-3 and TRBJ1-5; TRBD1 might be the D (5 bases). V was trimmed by 4 bases and J by 7 bases, leaving 20 bases between them. CDR3 size: 16 residues. Germline-derived CDR1 and CDR2 are MNHEY and SVGEGT. The CDR3 bases are TGTGCCAGCAGTTTAACTTTCAGAGGGAGGGGCCAGCCCCAGCATTTT. This encodes CASSLTFRGRGQPQHF.

The gene calls are TRBV6-5 and TRBJ2-7; 7 bases are a match to TRBD1. Germline loops: CDR1 MNHEY, CDR2 SVGAGI. The CDR3 consists of 13 residues. J was trimmed by 5 bases and V by 1 base; bases with no gene match: 2. The CDR3 loop reads CASSYYTGDEQYF. The CDR3 DNA reads TGTGCCAGCAGTTACTATACAGGGGACGAGCAGTACTTC.

The rearrangement joins TRBV5-1 to TRBJ1-1; 8 bases align to TRBD1. The CDR3 totals 16 residues. With 0 bases clipped from V and 4 bases from J, the junction kept 8 bases outside the gene matches. In germline, CDR1 is SGHRS, CDR2 YFSETQ. The CDR3 coding sequence is TGCGCCAGCAGCTTGGCCAGCAGGGGGCCTTTCACTGAAGCTTTCTTT. The encoded protein is CASSLASRGPFTEAFF.

This chain joins TRBV10-3 and TRBJ2-7; TRBD2 matches at 11 bases. Trimming took 7 bases from V and 6 from J; bases not matched to a gene: 14. The CDR3 sequence is 16 residues long. Germline V lookup: CDR1 ENHRY, CDR2 SYGVKD. The CDR3 bases are TGTGCCATCAAAACTAGCGGGAGCCTCCAACGTTCCGAGCAGTACTTC. This sequence encodes CAIKTSGSLQRSEQYF.

This rearrangement joins TRBV7-3 to TRBJ2-7; maybe TRBD2 (5 bases). Germline assignment: CDR1 SGHTA and CDR2 FQGTGA. Trimming pared 2 bases from V and 2 bases from J, leaving 13 bases between. This CDR3 is built from 15 residues. The CDR3 DNA sequence: TGTGCCAGCAGCTTAGGTCCTAGCCTTGCCTACGAGCAGTACTTC. Amino acids: CASSLGPSLAYEQYF.

The rearrangement links TRBV11-1 to TRBJ2-3; the match to TRBD2 covers 7 bases. V was pared by 1 base and J by 11 bases, with 6 bases of the junction left unmatched. CDR3 size: 13 residues. Germline loops: CDR1 SGHAT, CDR2 FQDESV (reference sequence). The CDR3 here is CASSLETGGEQYF. The DNA of the CDR3 is TGTGCCAGCAGCTTAGAAACGGGGGGAGAGCAGTATTTT.

This clone was picked up a small number of times. The chain has TRBV5-6 and TRBJ1-6; D gene uncertain. Per the germline V gene, CDR1 is SGHDT and CDR2 is YYEEEE. V was trimmed by 1 base and J by 8 bases, leaving 7 bases between them. This CDR3 region has 13 residues. CDR3 coding DNA: TGTGCCAGCAGCTTGCAGGTAGATTCACCCCTCCACTTT. It encodes CASSLQVDSPLHF.

A word on this clone: The junction does not match germline at one end; this may be a read error. The rearrangement joins TRBV7-8 to TRBJ2-1; 11 positions match TRBD2. The germline gives CDR1 SGHVS, CDR2 FQNEAQ. This CDR3 is 13 amino acids long. As DNA, the CDR3 is TGTGCCAGCAGCCCGGATAGCGGGAGGGCCGAAATCTTC. Amino acid sequence: CASSPDSGRAEIF.

The chain joins TRBV11-1 to TRBJ2-3, with TRBD2 as a possible D gene (6 bases). This CDR3 contains 16 residues. Per germline, CDR1 SGHAT and CDR2 FQDESV (reference sequence). V lost 1 base, J lost 2 bases, and 13 bases lay in between. Written as DNA, the CDR3 is TGTGCCAGCAGCTTAGGGCTAGCGCTCCACACAGATACGCAGTATTTT. It encodes CASSLGLALHTDTQYF. Supplemented by reference TRBV11-1 and TRBJ2-3, the full variable domain reads EAEVAQSPRYKITEKSQAVAFWCDPISGHATLYWYRQILGQGPELLVQFQDESVVDDSQLPKDRFSAERLKGVDSTLKIQPAELGDSAMYLCASSLGLALHTDTQYFGPGTRLTVL.

This chain links TRBV6-6 with TRBJ2-7; 9 bases map to TRBD2. V lost 5 bases, J lost 3 bases, and 11 bases stayed unmatched. This CDR3 region has 16 residues. Germline-derived CDR1 and CDR2 are MNHNY and SVGAGI (reference sequence). The CDR3 coding sequence is TGTGCCAGCAGTCGACAGTTAGCGGGAGTGGTCTACGAGCAGTACTTC. Encoded protein: CASSRQLAGVVYEQYF.

The genes are TRBV28 and TRBJ1-1; D might be TRBD1 (6 bases). From germline, CDR1 is MDHEN and CDR2 SYDVKM. With 6 bases removed from V and 1 base from J, the gap between germline ends came to 12 bases. The CDR3 is 14 amino acids. The CDR3 DNA follows: TGTGCCAGCAGCCCTCCAGGGGCGAACACTGAAGCTTTCTTT. Translated, it gives CASSPPGANTEAFF.

The chain links TRBV10-3 to TRBJ2-1; 8 bases fit TRBD2. V was clipped by 2 bases and J by 0 bases; unmatched bases: 6. The CDR3 runs to 17 residues. Germline loops: CDR1 ENHRY, CDR2 SYGVKD. The CDR3 protein is CAISEGAGDSSYNEQFF. DNA of the CDR3: TGTGCCATCAGTGAGGGAGCGGGAGACAGCTCCTACAATGAGCAGTTCTTC.

This chain uses TRBV7-2 with TRBJ1-2; 9 bases align to TRBD1. The CDR3 runs 16 residues. Looked up from germline, CDR1 is SGHTA and CDR2 is FQGNSA. The V segment lost 5 bases and the J segment 4 bases; nucleotides outside the gene matches: 11. The CDR3 here is CASSTGGGGSGYGYTF. The CDR3 DNA reads TGTGCCAGCAGCACAGGGGGCGGGGGAAGTGGCTATGGCTACACCTTC.

The V and J genes are TRBV9 and TRBJ1-5; D is unresolved. CDR3 length: 10 amino acids. The germline CDR1 and CDR2 sequences are SGDLS and YYNGEE. V lost 3 bases to trimming and J lost 11 bases, with 6 bases between them. The CDR3 loop is CASSASAQHF. The CDR3 DNA reads as TGTGCCAGCAGCGCCTCGGCCCAGCATTTT.

Worth noting for this clone: The junction does not match germline at one end; this may be a read error. The gene calls are TRBV27 and TRBJ1-1; 9 nucleotides match TRBD1. Germline values: CDR1 MNHEY, CDR2 SMNVEV (reference sequence). The CDR3 is 14 amino acids. DNA for the CDR3: TGTGCCAGCAGTTTCGACGGGACAGGGAACGAACCTCGGTTT. It encodes CASSFDGTGNEPRF.

V and J are TRBV5-4 and TRBJ2-7, with TRBD2 identical over 11 bases. The CDR3 loop spans 14 amino acids. CDR1 and CDR2 (germline): SGHNT, YYREEE (reference sequence). V shed 4 bases and J 3 bases; nucleotides not matched to a gene: 3. The CDR3 DNA reads TGTGCCAGCAGCCAAACTAGCGGGAGCTACGAGCAGTACTTC. Translating it yields CASSQTSGSYEQYF.

On this clone itself: The junction and the germline gene differ at one end; a read error may be behind it. V gene TRBV19 combines with J gene TRBJ2-5; 9 bases are shared with TRBD1. Looked up from germline, CDR1 is LNHDA and CDR2 is SQIVND (reference sequence). This CDR3 is 15 amino acids long. The CDR3 nucleotides are TGTGCCAGTAGTCTAGAGGACAGGGGCCAAGAGACCCAGTACTTC. Amino acids: CASSLEDRGQETQYF.

The chain has TRBV19 and TRBJ1-2; 9 bases are shared with TRBD1. Germline CDR1 LNHDA, CDR2 SQIVND (reference sequence). V lost 2 bases and J lost 8; bases outside the gene matches: 12. The CDR3 totals 16 residues. Written as DNA, the CDR3 is TGTGCCAGTAGTATACTTGTAGGGACAGGGACGAGGGGCTACACCTTC. Its translation: CASSILVGTGTRGYTF.

The V call is TRBV5-4, the J call TRBJ1-4; D uncertain. CDR1 is SGHNT, CDR2 YYREEE, per germline (reference sequence). V was pared by 0 bases and J by 10 bases, with 16 bases between. The CDR3 has 15 amino acids. The CDR3 loop reads CASSLAGREGPKLFF. CDR3 in DNA: TGTGCCAGCAGCTTGGCCGGGCGGGAGGGTCCAAAACTGTTTTTT.

This chain links TRBV18 with TRBJ2-3, with D possibly being TRBD1 (6 bases). V was clipped by 2 bases and J by 4 bases, with 13 bases between them. The CDR3 contains 15 residues. The germline V gene encodes CDR1 KGHSH and CDR2 LQKENI. As DNA, the CDR3 is TGTGCCAGCTCACCAGGCAGGGGAGTATCAGATACGCAGTATTTT. Translated: CASSPGRGVSDTQYF.

The chain links TRBV3-1 (or the pseudogene TRBV3-2) to TRBJ2-7, with TRBD1 matching over 7 bases. This CDR3 spans 14 amino acids. Germline V CDR1 and CDR2: LGHDT, YNNKEL (reference sequence). The V segment lost 4 bases and the J segment 1 base; nucleotides outside the gene matches: 4. The CDR3 here is CASSLQGQSYEQYF. In nucleotides, the CDR3 is TGTGCCAGCAGCCTACAGGGGCAGTCCTACGAGCAGTACTTC.

The chain uses TRBV21-1 and TRBJ2-2; TRBD2, as called in the table, went unchecked against the DNA. TRBV21-1 is a recognized pseudogene. This CDR3 has 19 residues. The CDR3 sequence is CASSPKLEPGTGGAGELFF. The DNA of the CDR3 is TGTGCCAGCAGCCCCAAACTCGAACCGGGTACGGGGGGGGCCGGGGAGCTGTTTTTT.

This CDR3 is CATSRAGGRSNEQFF. As DNA, the CDR3 is TGTGCCACCAGCAGAGCCGGCGGGAGGTCGAATGAGCAGTTCTTC. The chain is built from TRBV15 and TRBJ2-1; 8 bases align to TRBD2. This CDR3 region has 15 residues. J was trimmed by 7 bases and V by 1 base; bases with no gene match: 6. Per germline, CDR1 LNHNV and CDR2 YYDKDF (reference sequence).